The 13 T cell receptor beta chains in this list originate from one sample, sequenced in a study of blood T cell repertoires in COVID-19. Clones were sequenced by immunoSEQ multiplex PCR, and TCRdb holds only the in-frame ones, with some missing. The sample gives 150,000 to 200,000 clones, roughly 84% of which show up once; about 5.6% is in the top ten. Sample: peripheral blood. These receptor sequences come from a woman in her forties or fifties with COVID-19, enrolled during active disease.

The sample holds one count of this clone. V is TRBV10-3 and J is TRBJ2-1; the D gene is possibly TRBD2 (5 bases). CDR1 ENHRY and CDR2 SYGVKD come from the germline V gene. Trimming removed 0 bases at V and 4 bases at J, with 10 bases between. The CDR3 extends over 15 amino acids. CDR3 nucleotides: TGTGCCATCAGTGAGTCTACTAGTAATTACAATGAGCAGTTCTTC. Translated, it gives CAISESTSNYNEQFF.

The chain is built from TRBV28 and TRBJ2-1; TRBD2 matches 10 bases. V gave up 7 bases and J gave up 7 bases; unmatched junction bases: 10. Germline loops: CDR1 MDHEN, CDR2 SYDVKM. The CDR3 length is 15 residues. CDR3 in DNA: TGTGCCAGCACCGAGTATAGCGGGGGGTTAAATGAGCAGTTCTTC. Encoded protein: CASTEYSGGLNEQFF.

The chain employs TRBV6-5 and TRBJ1-6, with 7 positions matching TRBD1. V shed 2 bases, J shed 7 bases, and the junction held 5 bases outside the gene matches. The germline V gene has CDR1 MNHEY and CDR2 SVGAGI. The CDR3 length is 15 residues. CDR3 nucleotide sequence: TGTGCCAGCAGTTACACGACAGGGACGAATTCACCCCTCCACTTT. Protein: CASSYTTGTNSPLHF.

CDR3 loop: CSVVGSSTYEQYF. CDR3 in DNA: TGCAGCGTTGTAGGTAGCTCAACCTACGAGCAGTACTTC. The V call is TRBV29-1, the J call TRBJ2-7, with D hard to call. Between the trimmed V and J ends, which lost 4 bases and 2 bases, there was a span of 12 bases. The CDR3 covers 13 residues. Germline CDR1 is SQVTM and CDR2 is ANQGSEA.

V usage is TRBV6-4 and J usage is TRBJ2-3; 9 bases map to TRBD1. J lost 3 bases, V lost 7 bases, and 5 bases had no gene match. CDR3 length: 14 residues. Germline CDR1 reads MRHNA; CDR2 reads SNTAGT. DNA of the CDR3: TGTGCCAGCAAAGCGACAGGGGGGACAGATACGCAGTATTTT. Translation: CASKATGGTDTQYF.

J is TRBJ1-2 and V is TRBV2, with D possibly TRBD1 on 6 matching bases. Germline V lookup: CDR1 SNHLY, CDR2 FYNNEI. Trimming stripped 6 bases from V and 4 bases from J, with 18 bases between. This CDR3 region has 15 residues. In DNA, the CDR3 is TGTGCCAGCAGAGACGCGGGCAGGGGCGGCTATGGCTACACCTTC. Encoded protein: CASRDAGRGGYGYTF.

The CDR3 sequence: CASSYNRGGYEQYF. CDR3 coding DNA: TGTGCCAGCAGTTACAATCGGGGTGGCTACGAGCAGTACTTC. The genes are TRBV6-5 and TRBJ2-7; possible D gene TRBD2, 5 bases. V gave up 2 bases and J gave up 3 bases, with 11 bases separating them. There are 14 residues in the CDR3. Germline V CDR1 and CDR2: MNHEY, SVGAGI.

V and J are TRBV6-2 or TRBV6-3 and TRBJ2-3; TRBD2 matches at 9 bases. The CDR3 runs to 17 residues. Losses at the gene ends were 1 base for V and 2 bases for J; bases not matched to a gene: 7. CDR1 is MNHEY and CDR2 is SVGEGT in the germline V gene. The DNA for the CDR3 is TGTGCCAGCAGTTACTTGGTAGCGGGAGACTCCACAGATACGCAGTATTTT. Its translation is CASSYLVAGDSTDTQYF.

CDR3 sequence reads: CAISESGGQGSVNQPQHF. The CDR3 DNA sequence: TGTGCCATCAGTGAGTCCGGGGGACAGGGGTCGGTTAACCAGCCCCAGCATTTT. The V and J genes are TRBV10-3 and TRBJ1-5; 10 bases align to TRBD1. The CDR3 sequence is 18 residues long. Germline-derived CDR1 and CDR2 are ENHRY and SYGVKD. Unmatched junction bases numbered 12, after V lost 0 bases and J lost 7 bases.

The rearrangement uses TRBV12-5 and TRBJ1-2, with 7 bases lining up with TRBD1. CDR3 size: 15 residues. Germline V gene data show CDR1 as LGHNT and CDR2 as FRNRAP. The ends lost 3 bases at V and 5 bases at J; junction bases unmatched: 9. The CDR3 spells CASGFPDRVPYGYTF. The CDR3 DNA reads TGTGCTAGTGGTTTTCCCGACAGGGTCCCATATGGCTACACCTTC.

The table lists this clone with a count of one. The chain links TRBV7-8 to TRBJ2-7; 8 positions agree with TRBD1. V lost 4 bases, J lost 0 bases, and 14 bases stayed unmatched. CDR1 is SGHVS and CDR2 is FQNEAQ in the germline V gene. The CDR3 is 18 residues long. DNA of the CDR3: TGTGCCAGCAGCTCTAGTATCCCGACAGGGGTAAGCTCCTACGAGCAGTACTTC. Its protein is CASSSSIPTGVSSYEQYF.

J is TRBJ1-1 and V is TRBV6-4; D is uncertain. With 5 bases removed from V and 0 bases from J, the gap between germline ends came to 7 bases. The germline gives CDR1 MRHNA, CDR2 SNTAGT. CDR3 length: 13 residues. This CDR3 reads CASSLFLNTEAFF. CDR3 in DNA: TGTGCCAGCAGTCTTTTTTTGAACACTGAAGCTTTCTTT.

The V gene is TRBV7-2, the J gene TRBJ1-5; no firm D call. There are 12 residues in the CDR3. Germline V gene lookup returns CDR1 SGHTA and CDR2 FQGNSA. V was cut by 5 bases and J by 4 bases, with 6 bases left in between. DNA of the CDR3: TGTGCCAGCAGCCCGGGGAATCAGCCCCAGCATTTT. Residues: CASSPGNQPQHF.